This T cell receptor beta chain was captured by sequencing in a study of T cell responses to AZD1222 COVID-19 vaccine (dated by TCRdb to about 2021). Study-wide context: Because spike-specific TCR depth and breadth did not differ between the two schedules, AZD1222 recipients who got a second dose at roughly 4 weeks were pooled with those who got a second dose at roughly 12 weeks. A total of 233 trial participants underwent TCR sequencing, of whom around 200 received two doses of AZD1222 and some 25 received two doses of the MenACWY control vaccine. Trial participants were enrolled into age subgroups of 18-55, 56-69 and 70-plus years, which contained about 160, 30 and 59 TCR-sequenced participants, respectively. Here is what the overall study found, with its caveats: After two AZD1222 doses, both the breadth and the depth of spike-specific TCRs were significantly higher than at day 0 and than in MenACWY recipients. Reportedly, almost half of the unique spike-specific TCRs recognized epitopes lying outside the regions that are mutated in the B.1.351 and B.1.1.7 variants. Because no samples from the day 14 peak response were available, repertoires could be characterized only after the peak T cell response. Only a handful of AZD1222 recipients were SARS-CoV-2 seropositive at baseline, limiting conclusions about previously exposed vaccinees. Participants were mostly white British, with more females than males. The authors suggested clonal diversity may have been underestimated. The 56-69-year group was small, and its depth increase did not reach significance, likely because of low power. The whole spike protein was spanned by vaccine-associated CD4 TCRs, and dominant responses were seen in regions 160-218 and 743-854.

The CDR3 regions of human TCRbeta chains were analyzed by immunosequencing. The original pipeline was this. Repertoire TCRs were checked for matches against a reference library of SARS-CoV-2-specific TCRs that had been generated using the MIRA antigen-specificity platform. Breadth meant the fraction of unique TCRs that were SARS-CoV-2-associated, whereas depth meant the fraction of total T cells that were SARS-CoV-2-associated. Using the MIRA data, each spike-specific TCR was assigned both to the spike region to which the TCR was reactive and to a CD4 or CD8 class. Log10-transformed breadth and depth values were compared by one-way ANOVA with Sidak's multiple comparisons tests. The table comes from immuneACCESS by way of TCRdb, which keeps in-frame sequences with V and J called. Part of the clones is missing from these tables; in studies checked, under half for an unresolved V gene and the rest for unknown reasons. The V and J calls and clone size are taken from that table; D and trimming were inferred from the DNA. The sample profile shows about 88,000 clones; under 95% of them were found once. The ten top clones hold roughly 5.4% of the sample.

The time point label, read with the paper, signifies: baseline before first vaccination. Samples from vaccinated people were obtained from the UK trials COV001 and COV002, which included a single-blind randomized controlled phase 2/3 trial of AZD1222 (ChAdOx1 nCoV-19) in healthy adults. Trial participant PBMC samples were collected at day 0 and day 28 after the second dose for TCRbeta chain sequencing. For this clone: This clone's antigen is unknown. No much larger clonotype is one base removed from it; base qualities were not supplied.

Counted from cysteine to phenylalanine, this CDR3 has 16 amino acids. Only the CDR3 region is kept as DNA, spanning 48 bases read in frame from base 1. V sheds 4 bases and J sheds 0 bases, leaving 13 bases between their ends. CDR1 and CDR2, looked up from the germline V gene (reference sequence), are LGHDT and YNNKEL. The chain couples TRBV3-1 (or the pseudogene TRBV3-2) to TRBJ2-1, with no confidently assigned D gene. This clonotype was obtained from an adult in good health. The sample in question was peripheral blood, obtained on day 0 of AZD1222 vaccination. The DNA sequence is TGTGCCAGCAGCCGACGAGCGCGTAGCTCCTACAATGAGCAGTTCTTC. Its translation is CASSRRARSSYNEQFF.